These 12 T cell receptor beta chains originate from one sample sequenced in a study of technical replicates of blood from several donors. Assay used: immunoSEQ multiplex PCR; TCRdb lists only in-frame clones, some missing. The sample records 60,000 to 80,000 clones, more than 85% being singletons. The sequenced sample was PBMCs. Receptors originate from a human donor in good health. Some clones in this sample may be carry-over from other donors' samples.

The chain uses TRBV11-2 and TRBJ2-7; 9 positions agree with TRBD1. From germline, CDR1 is SGHAT and CDR2 FQNNGV. With 1 base clipped from V and 7 bases from J, the junction kept 8 bases outside the gene matches. The CDR3 has 15 residues. CDR3 loop: CASSLAQGQGWEQYF. In DNA, the CDR3 is TGTGCCAGCAGCTTAGCCCAGGGACAGGGATGGGAGCAGTACTTC.

In its sample, this clone was seen a few times. The chain couples TRBV2 to TRBJ1-6, with D possibly being TRBD1 (6 bases). Germline V gene sequence: CDR1 SNHLY, CDR2 FYNNEI. Trimming removed 6 bases from V and 8 bases from J, with 8 bases in between. This CDR3 is 12 amino acids long. The CDR3: CASSGTHSPLHF. CDR3 sequence (DNA): TGTGCCAGCAGCGGGACACATTCACCCCTCCACTTT.

This clone was counted only a few times. The chain joins TRBV4-1 to TRBJ2-1; TRBD2 might be the D (5 bases). The CDR3 is 15 amino acids. Trimming pared 4 bases from V and 0 bases from J, leaving 10 bases between. Germline V gives CDR1 MGHRA, CDR2 YSYEKL. CDR3: CASSPDYSSYNEQFF. The CDR3 nucleotides are TGCGCCAGCAGCCCAGACTACAGCTCCTACAATGAGCAGTTCTTC.

The rearrangement links TRBV2 to TRBJ1-6; a possible D gene is TRBD1 (5 bases). CDR3 length: 13 amino acids. Trimming removed 6 bases at V and 8 bases at J, with 11 bases between. Germline CDR1 is SNHLY and CDR2 is FYNNEI. This CDR3 reads CASRIQVYSPLHF. The CDR3 DNA follows: TGTGCCAGCAGGATACAGGTCTATTCACCCCTCCACTTT.

CDR3 sequence reads: CASSWRKNTEAFF. CDR3 nucleotides: TGTGCCAGCAGTTGGCGGAAGAACACTGAAGCTTTCTTT. The chain is built from TRBV6-5 and TRBJ1-1; D unresolved. This CDR3 has 13 amino acids. Germline V gene lookup returns CDR1 MNHEY and CDR2 SVGAGI. Trimming stripped 4 bases from V and 1 base from J, with 7 bases between.

CDR3 coding DNA: TGTGCCAGTAAAGCGGGGGGCCCGACAGATACGCAGTATTTT. Translating it yields CASKAGGPTDTQYF. This chain connects TRBV19 to TRBJ2-3, with 9 bases fitting TRBD2. CDR1 is LNHDA, CDR2 SQIVND, per germline (reference sequence). This CDR3 has 14 residues. The ends lost 7 bases at V and 3 bases at J; junction bases unmatched: 5.

The chain is built from TRBV25-1 and TRBJ2-3, with TRBD2 matching 10 bases. The CDR3 covers 15 residues. The germline V gene has CDR1 MGHDK and CDR2 SYGVNS. The V and J ends lost 8 bases and 7 bases, in that order; junction bases with no gene match: 12. CDR3 in DNA: TGTGCCAGCTCACTCACTAGCGGGGCCCGAAATACGCAGTATTTT. It yields the protein CASSLTSGARNTQYF.

The chain carries TRBV7-3 and TRBJ1-2; D might be TRBD1 (5 bases). Deletions cut 5 bases from V and 4 bases from J, with 20 bases between. CDR1 is SGHTA and CDR2 is FQGTGA in the germline V gene. This CDR3 region has 16 residues. The CDR3 spells CASSQDGGGSFYGYTF. The CDR3 coding sequence is TGTGCCAGCAGCCAAGACGGGGGGGGTTCCTTCTATGGCTACACCTTC.

The chain recombines TRBV6-5 with TRBJ1-2, with TRBD1 matching over 8 bases. This CDR3 is built from 13 residues. V dropped 6 bases and J dropped 5; count of bases not matched to a gene: 5. Per the germline V gene, CDR1 is MNHEY and CDR2 is SVGAGI. This chain's CDR3 is CASSRGQGYGYTF. For the CDR3, the DNA is TGTGCCAGCAGCCGAGGACAGGGATATGGCTACACCTTC.

The chain carries TRBV10-3 and TRBJ2-5, with TRBD1 matching over 8 bases. Losses at the gene ends were 4 bases for V and 5 bases for J; bases not matched to a gene: 9. The CDR3 is 15 amino acids. Germline V gene sequence: CDR1 ENHRY, CDR2 SYGVKD. The CDR3 nucleotides read TGTGCCATCAGTGGGGGACAGGAGCGTGTCGAGACCCAGTACTTC. Protein sequence: CAISGGQERVETQYF.

CDR3 bases: TGTGCCAGCACCCCCCAGGGGGCCTCGATGCAGCCCCAGCATTTT. Protein: CASTPQGASMQPQHF. This rearrangement joins TRBV6-1 to TRBJ1-5; 8 bases fit TRBD1. The germline V gene has CDR1 MNHNS and CDR2 SASEGT. The CDR3 is 15 amino acids. J gave up 7 bases and V 7 bases, and 12 bases lay outside the gene matches.

The genes are TRBV5-1 and TRBJ1-5; 9 bases align to TRBD1. Germline assignment: CDR1 SGHRS and CDR2 YFSETQ. This CDR3 spans 15 amino acids. J gave up 3 bases and V 2 bases, and 3 bases lay outside the gene matches. The CDR3: CASSLQGANNQPQHF. CDR3 sequence (DNA): TGCGCCAGCAGCTTACAGGGGGCGAACAATCAGCCCCAGCATTTT.